The source of this TCR beta chain is a study of regulatory and conventional T cells in RAG deficiency. Findings of the study overall: RAG-deficient patients showed markedly lower Shannon entropy and higher Simpson indices than control T-cell subsets.

The CDR3 is 14 amino acids. Per germline, CDR1 SNHLY and CDR2 FYNNEI. Trimming took 8 bases from V and 6 from J; bases not matched to a gene: 3. As regards this clone: Its target is not known.

Libraries were prepared by immunoSEQ multiplex PCR; TCRdb keeps only in-frame clonotypes and omits some of them. The profile covers 32,000 or so clones, with about 91% appearing a single time and about an eighth taken by the ten largest. These same records also appear under a second study, on regulatory T cells. As reported in that work: The PCR used 52 TRBV and 13 TRBJ primers.

The clonotype originates from a human donor in good health. The sequenced material came from CD8+ T cells sorted from blood. This chain links TRBV2 with TRBJ2-2; 13 bases are shared with TRBD2. The DNA of the CDR3 is TGTGCCAGCGTAGGACTAGCGGGAGCCGGGGAGCTGTTTTTT. Amino acid sequence: CASVGLAGAGELFF.